The rows below give T cell receptor beta chains drawn from one sample of a study of coeliac disease. Only in-frame clones appear in the TCRdb table, and some are missing; sequencing was by immunoSEQ multiplex PCR. The sample lists roughly 6,600 clones, more than 60% occurring once. Sequencing used lamina propria lymphocytes from the gut. These TCRs come from an older woman with active celiac disease. Both conserved end residues are part of each CDR3. The D gene is left open where the match is weak. Clone sizes are given selectively: once, few, many, or a class where the clone is expanded.

v_call	d_call	clone_size	j_call	cdr3_nt	cdr3_aa
TRBV7-2	TRBD1	-	TRBJ1-2	TGTGCCAGCAGCCCGGGAGGGGGCGTAAATTTCTATGGCTACACCTTC	CASSPGGGVNFYGYTF
TRBV19	TRBD2	-	TRBJ2-1	TGTGCCAGTAGTGACCGCGGGAGAGGGGAGCAGTTCTTC	CASSDRGRGEQFF
TRBV5-4	TRBD1	few	TRBJ1-1	TGTGCCAGCAGCTTGGGGGCAGGGGGAATTAGTACTGAAGCTTTCTTT	CASSLGAGGISTEAFF
TRBV25-1	TRBD1	few	TRBJ2-2	TGTGCCAGCACCCGGACAGGCCCCGGGGAGCTGTTTTTT	CASTRTGPGELFF
TRBV30	TRBD2	-	TRBJ2-4	TGTGCGCAAGGGACTAGAGGGGGAAACATTCAGTACTTC	CAQGTRGGNIQYF
TRBV27	TRBD1	few	TRBJ1-5	TGTGCCAGCAGTTTACGCCTGACAGGGCAGCCCCAGCATTTT	CASSLRLTGQPQHF
TRBV5-1	TRBD1	-	TRBJ2-1	TGCGCCAGCAGCTTACAGGGGCCTGAGCAGTTCTTC	CASSLQGPEQFF
TRBV29-1	-	few	TRBJ1-1	TGCAGCGTTGAGAGTTCTCTAACTGAAGCTTTCTTT	CSVESSLTEAFF
TRBV11-3	-	few	TRBJ1-1	TGTGCCAGCAGCTTAGGCGGGAACACTGAAGCTTTCTTT	CASSLGGNTEAFF
TRBV27	-	large	TRBJ2-7	TGTGCCAGCAGTACCGGGACAACCGAGCAGTACTTC	CASSTGTTEQYF
TRBV7-2	TRBD1	-	TRBJ1-1	TGTGCCAGCAGCGGGCACAAAGGACAGGTCGCTGAAGCTTTCTTT	CASSGHKGQVAEAFF
TRBV2	TRBD1	once	TRBJ2-3	TGTGCCAGCTGCCTCCCGGGACAGAGCACAGATACGCAGTATTTT	CASCLPGQSTDTQYF
TRBV10-3	TRBD2	-	TRBJ2-3	TGTGCCTTCAAGGGCGGGGAGGGAGATACGCAGTATTTT	CAFKGGEGDTQYF
TRBV11-2	-	once	TRBJ2-3	TGTGCCAGCATCCTGGGCAGCCAAAGCACAGATACGCAGTATTTT	CASILGSQSTDTQYF
TRBV4-2	TRBD2	-	TRBJ2-1	TGTGCCAGCAGCCAAGAGACTAGCGGGAGGGCCTCCGGTGAGCAGTTCTTC	CASSQETSGRASGEQFF
TRBV7-3	-	few	TRBJ1-1	TGTGCCAGCAGCTTACAGGGTTCCACTGAAGCTTTCTTT	CASSLQGSTEAFF
TRBV9	TRBD2	once	TRBJ2-7	TGTGCCAGCAGCGTAGATCTCGGTAGCGGGGGACGCTACGAGCAGTACTTC	CASSVDLGSGGRYEQYF
TRBV28	TRBD1	-	TRBJ1-5	TGTGCCAGCAGTTTCCCCACGACAGGGGGCAGTCAGCCCCAGCATTTT	CASSFPTTGGSQPQHF
TRBV6-1	-	-	TRBJ2-2	TGTGCCAGCCAGTTTTCTGTGGACACCGGGGAGCTGTTTTTT	CASQFSVDTGELFF
TRBV28	-	-	TRBJ1-2	TGTGCCAGTCGCTCGGACGGGTTAGGGGGCTATGGCTACACCTTC	CASRSDGLGGYGYTF
TRBV28	TRBD2	-	TRBJ2-7	TGTGCCAGCACCCCCGTGGGGGGGAGCTACGAGCAGTACTTC	CASTPVGGSYEQYF